This TCR beta chain was captured by sequencing in a study of T cells in tuberculosis. Whole-study findings and limits: Smaller alpha distances in active tuberculosis partly reflected shorter CDR3-alpha lengths.

Time point reported: new active TB diagnosis, blood taken before or within 7 days of starting treatment. The protocol was immunoSEQ multiplex PCR, while the TCRdb copy is restricted to in-frame clones and leaves out a portion. The table has roughly 35,000 clones, about 92% seen once; the top ten hold roughly 6.4%. In the case of this clone: Its target is unknown.

V lost 4 bases and J lost 4, with 14 bases in between. Germline V gene data show CDR1 as SGHKS and CDR2 as YYEKEE (reference sequence). This CDR3 spans 15 amino acids. The chain links TRBV5-5 to TRBJ2-2; D is possibly TRBD1 (6 bases). The input for sequencing was PBMCs, taken at tuberculosis diagnosis. The sequence was obtained from an adult with tuberculosis. Some clones in this sample may be carry-over from other donors' samples. CDR3 protein: CASSPWTDPTGELFF. For the CDR3, the DNA is TGTGCCAGCAGCCCCTGGACAGATCCCACCGGGGAGCTGTTTTTT.